The 10 T cell receptor beta chains below all came from one sample that was sequenced in a study of post-analysis software for immune sequencing data. General study results and limits: Controls had lower frequencies than patients of about 5 TRBV segments, which included TRBV5-6, TRBV5-1 and TRBV20-1.

The library was made from cDNA and included unique molecular identifiers. TCRdb analysed the PCR reads with MiXCR anew, one entry per CDR3 protein. The table shows about 500,000 distinct CDR3 sequences, with 45% occurring only once. These TCRs' antigens remain unknown. The sample taken for sequencing was blood. These receptor sequences come from a girl between 5 and 17 years old with multiple sclerosis.

This clonotype was seen only once. The chain employs TRBV15 and TRBJ2-7; D unresolved. This CDR3 region has 19 residues. V was shortened by 0 bases and J by 2 bases, with 23 bases between the two germline ends. CDR1 and CDR2 from the germline V gene are LNHNV and YYDKDF (reference sequence). The CDR3 DNA sequence: TGTGCCACCAGCAGAGATCGAAGTCCAAGGCCCAGTCCAACCTACGAGCAGTACTTC. It is translated as CATSRDRSPRPSPTYEQYF.

This rearrangement joins TRBV20-1 to TRBJ2-1; 9 positions agree with TRBD2. CDR1 is DFQATT and CDR2 is SNEGSKA in the germline V gene (reference sequence). The CDR3 consists of 15 residues. Losses at the gene ends were 3 bases for V and 4 bases for J; bases not matched to a gene: 7. CDR3 sequence (DNA): TGCAGTGCTAGCCCCGGGACTAGCTTATACAATGAGCAGTTCTTC. Translating it yields CSASPGTSLYNEQFF.

Only a few counts were recorded for this clonotype. This rearrangement joins TRBV28 to TRBJ2-7; TRBD2 is a possible D gene (5 bases). Germline loops: CDR1 MDHEN, CDR2 SYDVKM. V lost 3 bases and J 3 bases, leaving 18 bases between the germline ends. The CDR3 is 16 amino acids. CDR3: CASSLRVRAPIYEQYF. In nucleotides, the CDR3 is TGTGCCAGCAGTTTGAGGGTTAGAGCGCCGATCTACGAGCAGTACTTC.

V and J are TRBV25-1 and TRBJ2-7, with 7 bases aligning to TRBD1. V lost 8 bases to trimming and J lost 6 bases; unmatched junction nucleotides: 7. Germline V gene lookup returns CDR1 MGHDK and CDR2 SYGVNS. The CDR3 extends over 12 amino acids. DNA of the CDR3: TGTGCCAGCTCCATGACAGGGCTCGAGCAGTACTTC. Residues: CASSMTGLEQYF.

Points on this clonotype: A junction end diverges from the germline sequence, so it may reflect a read error. The chain recombines TRBV5-1 with TRBJ2-1; no firm D call. This CDR3 contains 13 residues. Germline V gene sequence: CDR1 SGHRS, CDR2 YFSETQ. CDR3 DNA: TGTGCCAGCAGCGAGAGTGGTTCCAGTGAGCAGTTCTTC. Protein sequence: CASSESGSSEQFF.

The genes are TRBV6-5 and TRBJ2-7; TRBD1 might be the D (6 bases). Trimming took 6 bases from V and 4 from J, leaving 25 bases between them. Germline CDR1 is MNHEY and CDR2 is SVGAGI. CDR3 length: 17 residues. The CDR3 here is CASSLNDDRTPLYEQYF. CDR3 sequence (DNA): TGTGCCAGCAGCTTAAACGACGACAGGACTCCCTTATACGAGCAGTACTTC.

The chain uses TRBV6-5 and TRBJ2-5, with 8 bases identical to TRBD1. The V segment lost 2 bases and the J segment 3 bases; nucleotides outside the gene matches: 8. CDR1 and CDR2 (germline): MNHEY, SVGAGI. The CDR3 has 16 residues. CDR3 coding DNA: TGTGCCAGCAGTTACCCAGTATTGGACAGGGAAGAGACCCAGTACTTC. Translating gives CASSYPVLDREETQYF.

The rearrangement links TRBV7-6 to TRBJ2-2; 7 bases match TRBD2. The CDR3 has 15 amino acids. Germline-derived CDR1 and CDR2 are SGHVS and FNYEAQ. The junction had 5 bases not matched to a gene; V was cut back by 3 bases and J by 4 bases. The CDR3 DNA reads TGTGCCAGCAGCTTGGGGGGGGTCGGCACCGGGGAGCTGTTTTTT. This encodes CASSLGGVGTGELFF.

The chain uses TRBV5-6 and TRBJ1-4, with D possibly TRBD1 on 6 matching bases. CDR3 size: 17 residues. V was trimmed by 2 bases and J by 0 bases, leaving 14 bases between them. The germline V gene has CDR1 SGHDT and CDR2 YYEEEE. The CDR3 spells CASSLFPGETTNEKLFF. In DNA, the CDR3 is TGTGCCAGCAGCTTATTCCCAGGGGAGACAACTAATGAAAAACTGTTTTTT.

This sequence joins TRBV28 and TRBJ2-1; TRBD2 matches at 10 bases. CDR1 is MDHEN and CDR2 is SYDVKM in the germline V gene. J gave up 10 bases and V 6 bases, and 18 bases lay outside the gene matches. The CDR3 loop spans 17 amino acids. CDR3 sequence: CASSPVTGLAREHEQFF. CDR3 coding DNA: TGTGCCAGCAGCCCCGTGACGGGACTAGCGAGAGAACACGAGCAGTTCTTC.